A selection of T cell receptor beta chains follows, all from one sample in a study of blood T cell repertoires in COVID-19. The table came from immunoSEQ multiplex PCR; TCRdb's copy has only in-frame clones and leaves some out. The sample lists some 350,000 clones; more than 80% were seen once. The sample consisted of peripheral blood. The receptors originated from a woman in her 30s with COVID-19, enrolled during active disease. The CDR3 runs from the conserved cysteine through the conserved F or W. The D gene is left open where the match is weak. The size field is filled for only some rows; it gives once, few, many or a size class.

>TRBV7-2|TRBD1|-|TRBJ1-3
TGTGCCAGCAGCTTAGCCCAGGGGGCGCTTGGAAACACCATATATTTT
CASSLAQGALGNTIYF
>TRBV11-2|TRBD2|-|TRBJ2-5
TGTGCCAGCAGCTTAATCACTAGCGGGATAGGAGAAGAGACCCAGTACTTC
CASSLITSGIGEETQYF
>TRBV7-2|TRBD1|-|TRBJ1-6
TGTGCCAGCAGCTTACAGGGGGCGCAGTCACCCCTCCACTTT
CASSLQGAQSPLHF
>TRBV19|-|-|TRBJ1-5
TGTGCCAGTAGTATAGGGACAGCCCAGCATTTT
CASSIGTAQHF
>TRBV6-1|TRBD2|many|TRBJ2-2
TGTGCCAGCAGTGGACTAGCGGGAGGGAACACCGGGGAGCTGTTTTTT
CASSGLAGGNTGELFF
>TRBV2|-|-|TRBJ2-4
TGTGCCAGCAGGCGAGCCCCAGGGTCCAAAAACATTCAGTACTTC
CASRRAPGSKNIQYF
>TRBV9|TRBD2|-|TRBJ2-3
TGTGCCAGCAGCGTAGGACTAGCGGGAAGCCCCGGGACAGATACGCAGTATTTT
CASSVGLAGSPGTDTQYF
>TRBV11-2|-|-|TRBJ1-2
TGTGCCAGCAGCTTGACGGGGGGTGGCTACACCTTC
CASSLTGGGYTF
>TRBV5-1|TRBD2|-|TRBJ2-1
TGCGCCAGCAGCTTGGCTAGCGGGAGTAATGAGCAGTTCTTC
CASSLASGSNEQFF
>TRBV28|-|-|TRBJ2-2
TGTGCCAGCAGTTGGGACAGAAGGGAGGCCGGGGAGCTGTTTTTT
CASSWDRREAGELFF
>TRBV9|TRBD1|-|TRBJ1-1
TGTGCCAGCAGCGCAGGGGGGACTGAAGCTTTCTTT
CASSAGGTEAFF
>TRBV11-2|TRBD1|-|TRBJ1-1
TGTGCCAGCAGAAGTACCAGGGGGAGGAACACTGAAGCTTTCTTT
CASRSTRGRNTEAFF
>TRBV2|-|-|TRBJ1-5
TGTGCCAGCAAGGCAACGAGGGATAGCAATCAGCCCCAGCATTTT
CASKATRDSNQPQHF
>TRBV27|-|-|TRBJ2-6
TGTGCCAGTGGCGGGCAGTCTGGGGCCAACGTCCTGACTTTC
CASGGQSGANVLTF
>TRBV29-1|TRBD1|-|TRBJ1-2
TGCAGCGTTGAACAACGAAGCCAGGGGGTAAGCGATGGCTACACCTTC
CSVEQRSQGVSDGYTF
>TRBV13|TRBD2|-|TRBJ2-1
TGTGCCAGCAGCTTTCTCGGGAGGGCCGTCGAGCAGTTCTTC
CASSFLGRAVEQFF
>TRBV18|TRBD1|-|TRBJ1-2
TGTGCCAGCTCACCAGAGGGGGCGATTCGGTATGGCTACACCTTC
CASSPEGAIRYGYTF
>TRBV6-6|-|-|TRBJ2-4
TGTGCCGCACGGTCGGGGGGCCCCAAAAACATTCAGTACTTC
CAARSGGPKNIQYF
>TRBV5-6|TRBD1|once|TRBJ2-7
TGTGCCAGCAGCTACGGGACAGGGGGGTACGAGCAGTACTTC
CASSYGTGGYEQYF
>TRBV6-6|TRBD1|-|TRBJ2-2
TGTGCCAGCAACACGAACAGGGGCTCGAACACCGGGGAGCTGTTTTTT
CASNTNRGSNTGELFF
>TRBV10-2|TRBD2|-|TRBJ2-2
TGCGCCAGCACTAGCGGGAGTTTGTCCGGGGAGCTGTTTTTT
CASTSGSLSGELFF
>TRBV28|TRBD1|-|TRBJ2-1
TGTGCCAGAGGGGGGACAGGGGATATCAATGAGCAGTTCTTC
CARGGTGDINEQFF
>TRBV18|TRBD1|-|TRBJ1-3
TGTGCCAGCTCACCACTGAGGGACAGGATATATTTT
CASSPLRDRIYF
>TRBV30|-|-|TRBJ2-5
TGTGCCTGGAGTGTTGATAGGAGGGAGACCCAGTACTTC
CAWSVDRRETQYF
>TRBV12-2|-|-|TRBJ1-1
TGTGCAAGTCGCCCGATCGGGACAGAGTATTTGAACACTGAAGCTTTCTTT
CASRPIGTEYLNTEAFF
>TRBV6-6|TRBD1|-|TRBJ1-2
TGTGCCAACAGTCGACAGGGTAACTATGGCTACACCTTC
CANSRQGNYGYTF
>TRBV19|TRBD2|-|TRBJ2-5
TGTGCCAGTAGTCCCCGCGTTAGCGGGGGGGCCGAGACCCAGTACTTC
CASSPRVSGGAETQYF
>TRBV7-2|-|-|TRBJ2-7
TGTGCCAGCAGCTTAGCGGGGGGGCCCTACGAGCAGTACTTC
CASSLAGGPYEQYF
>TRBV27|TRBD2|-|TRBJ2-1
TGTGCCAGCAGCCCCATCGGACTAGCGGGCTACAATGAGCAGTTCTTC
CASSPIGLAGYNEQFF
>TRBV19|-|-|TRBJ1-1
TGTGCCAGTAGTACGACAGAGAGTGGCACTGAAGCTTTCTTT
CASSTTESGTEAFF
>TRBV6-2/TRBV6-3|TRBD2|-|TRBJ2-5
TGTGCCAGCAGTTACGGCGGGAGGGGTGAGACCCAGTACTTC
CASSYGGRGETQYF
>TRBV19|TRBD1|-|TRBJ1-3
TGTGCCAGTAGCCGACAGGGGTTCTCTGGAAACACCATATATTTT
CASSRQGFSGNTIYF
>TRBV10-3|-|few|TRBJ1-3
TGTGCCATCAGTGCCCAACCCCGGGGCTCTGGAAACACCATATATTTT
CAISAQPRGSGNTIYF
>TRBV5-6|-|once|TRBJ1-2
TGTGCCAGCAGCTCCGGACTTACCTATGGCTACACCTTC
CASSSGLTYGYTF
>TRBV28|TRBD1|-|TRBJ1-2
TGTGCCAGCAGTTCGACAGGGCCTCCAGGTGGCTACACCTTC
CASSSTGPPGGYTF
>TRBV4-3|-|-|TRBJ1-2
TGCGCCAGCAGCCAAGATGTCGGGGTTTACTACACCTTC
CASSQDVGVYYTF
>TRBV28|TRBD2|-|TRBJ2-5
TGTGCCAGCAGTTTAGGACTAGCGGAGACCCAGTACTTC
CASSLGLAETQYF
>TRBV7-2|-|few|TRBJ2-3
TGTGCCAGCAGCTTAGCCCCGGACTCCACCACAGATACGCAGTATTTT
CASSLAPDSTTDTQYF
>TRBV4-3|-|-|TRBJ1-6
TGCGCCAGCAGCCAAGGGGGGCAGGGAAGGATTAATTCACCCCTCCACTTT
CASSQGGQGRINSPLHF
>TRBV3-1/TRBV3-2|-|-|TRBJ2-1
TGTGCCAGCAGCCAAAATGGGGTTTGGGAGCCAGGGGTGAACTATGAGCAGTTCTTC
CASSQNGVWEPGVNYEQFF
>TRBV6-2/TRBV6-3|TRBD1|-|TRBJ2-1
TGTGCCAGCAGTTACCCCGGGACAGGGGGTTGGAATGAGCAGTTCTTC
CASSYPGTGGWNEQFF
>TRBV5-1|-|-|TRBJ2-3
TGCGCCAGCAGCGCGAGAGGAGATACGCAGTATTTT
CASSARGDTQYF
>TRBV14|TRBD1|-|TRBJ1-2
TGTGCCAGCAGCCAAGATCCGGGGGGACAGGGACGTTATGGCTACACCTTC
CASSQDPGGQGRYGYTF
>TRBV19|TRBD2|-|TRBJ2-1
TGTGCCAGTAGTATGTGGACTAGCGGTCTCAATGAGCAGTTCTTC
CASSMWTSGLNEQFF
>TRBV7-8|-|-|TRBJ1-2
TGTGCCAGCAGCAACCTCCAGGGATCTGGCTACACCTTC
CASSNLQGSGYTF
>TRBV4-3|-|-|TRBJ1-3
TGCGCCAGCAGCCCCTCCCTGGGCCCTGGAAACACCATATATTTT
CASSPSLGPGNTIYF
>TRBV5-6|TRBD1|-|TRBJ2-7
TGTGCCAGCAGCTGGGACAGGGGGCAAGGGCAGTACTTC
CASSWDRGQGQYF
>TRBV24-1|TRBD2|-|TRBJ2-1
TGTGCCACCAGTGTTCTCACTAGCGGATACAATGAGCAGTTCTTC
CATSVLTSGYNEQFF
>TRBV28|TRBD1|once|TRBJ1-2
TGTGCCAGCAGTCTACAGGGGCGGAGTGGCTACACCTTC
CASSLQGRSGYTF
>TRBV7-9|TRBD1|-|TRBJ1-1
TGTGCCAGCAGCACTTGGACAGGGGGAATGAACACTGAAGCTTTCTTT
CASSTWTGGMNTEAFF
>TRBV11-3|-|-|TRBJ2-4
TGTGCCAGCAGCTTAGATCTTCAGGGTTTACTAGCCAAAAACATTCAGTACTTC
CASSLDLQGLLAKNIQYF
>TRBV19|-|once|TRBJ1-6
TGTGCCAGTAGTATACAGGGAATGGATTCACCCCTCCACTTT
CASSIQGMDSPLHF
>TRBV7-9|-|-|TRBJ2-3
TGTGCCAGCAGCGCCACAGGGCCGAGGGGTGATACGCAGTATTTT
CASSATGPRGDTQYF
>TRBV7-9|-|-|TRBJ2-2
TGTGCCAGCAGCCCCCGCAGGGCGGAGAACACCGGGGAGCTGTTTTTT
CASSPRRAENTGELFF
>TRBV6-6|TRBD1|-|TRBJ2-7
TGTGCCAGCAGTTTCGGGACAGCCTACGAGCAGTACTTC
CASSFGTAYEQYF
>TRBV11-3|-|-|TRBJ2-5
TGTGCCAGCAGCTTCGGTTCGGAGACCCAGTACTTC
CASSFGSETQYF
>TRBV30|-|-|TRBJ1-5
TGTGCCTGGAGTGACAATCTGGATCAGCCCCAGCATTTT
CAWSDNLDQPQHF
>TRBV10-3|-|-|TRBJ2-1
TGTGCCACGTCAGCCCTTGAGGAGGTAGTGTCCTACAATGAGCAGTTCTTC
CATSALEEVVSYNEQFF
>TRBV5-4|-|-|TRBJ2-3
TGTGCCAGCAACCCCGGGGGTACTAGCACAGATACGCAGTATTTT
CASNPGGTSTDTQYF